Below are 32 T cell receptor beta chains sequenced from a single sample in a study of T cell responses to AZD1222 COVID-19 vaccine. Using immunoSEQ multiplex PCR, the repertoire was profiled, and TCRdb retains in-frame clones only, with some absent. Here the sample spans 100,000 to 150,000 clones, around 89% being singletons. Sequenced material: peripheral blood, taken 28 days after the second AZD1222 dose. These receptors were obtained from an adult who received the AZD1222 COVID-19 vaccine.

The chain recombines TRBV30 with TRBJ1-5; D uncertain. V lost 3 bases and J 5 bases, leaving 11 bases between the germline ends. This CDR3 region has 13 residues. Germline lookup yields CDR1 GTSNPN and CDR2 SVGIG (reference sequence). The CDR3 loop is CAWSGGRDQPQHF. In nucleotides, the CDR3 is TGTGCCTGGAGCGGAGGGCGGGATCAGCCCCAGCATTTT.

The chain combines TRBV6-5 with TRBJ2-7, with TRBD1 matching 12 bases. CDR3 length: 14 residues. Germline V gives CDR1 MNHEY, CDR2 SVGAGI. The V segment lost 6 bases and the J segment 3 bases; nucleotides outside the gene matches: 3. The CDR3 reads CASRGTGGLYEQYF. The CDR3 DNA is TGTGCCAGCAGGGGGACAGGGGGCCTCTACGAGCAGTACTTC.

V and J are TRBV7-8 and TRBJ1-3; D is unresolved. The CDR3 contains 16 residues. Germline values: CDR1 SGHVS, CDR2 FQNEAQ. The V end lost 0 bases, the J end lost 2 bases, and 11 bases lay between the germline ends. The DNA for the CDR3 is TGTGCCAGCAGCTTAGCGGGTCGGGGAGCTGGAAACACCATATATTTT. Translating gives CASSLAGRGAGNTIYF.

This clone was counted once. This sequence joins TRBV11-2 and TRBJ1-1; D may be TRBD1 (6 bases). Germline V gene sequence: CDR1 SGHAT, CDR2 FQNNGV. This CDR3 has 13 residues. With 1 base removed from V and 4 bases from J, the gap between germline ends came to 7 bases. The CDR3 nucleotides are TGTGCCAGCAGCTTAGTCAGGGGCACTGAAGCTTTCTTT. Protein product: CASSLVRGTEAFF. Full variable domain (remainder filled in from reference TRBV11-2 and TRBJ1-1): EAGVAQSPRYKIIEKRQSVAFWCNPISGHATLYWYQQILGQGPKLLIQFQNNGVVDDSQLPKDRFSAERLKGVDSTLKIQPAKLEDSAVYLCASSLVRGTEAFFGQGTRLTVV.

CDR3 sequence: CASSLGIQGWYGYTF. The CDR3 DNA sequence: TGTGCCAGCAGCTTGGGGATACAGGGTTGGTATGGCTACACCTTC. The gene calls are TRBV5-6 and TRBJ1-2; TRBD1 is a possible D gene (6 bases). In germline, CDR1 is SGHDT, CDR2 YYEEEE. This CDR3 has 15 residues. Trimming pared 0 bases from V and 5 bases from J, leaving 14 bases between.

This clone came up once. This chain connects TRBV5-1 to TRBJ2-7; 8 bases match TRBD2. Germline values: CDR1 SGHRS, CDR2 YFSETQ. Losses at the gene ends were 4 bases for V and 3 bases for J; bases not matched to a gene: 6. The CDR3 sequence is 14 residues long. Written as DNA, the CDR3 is TGCGCCAGCAGCCCGGGACTAGTTAGCTACGAGCAGTACTTC. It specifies CASSPGLVSYEQYF.

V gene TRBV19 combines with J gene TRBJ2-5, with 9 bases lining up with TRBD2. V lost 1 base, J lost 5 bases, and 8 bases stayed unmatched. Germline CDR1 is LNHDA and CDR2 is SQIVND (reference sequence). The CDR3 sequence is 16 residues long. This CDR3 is CASSIGPPSGEETQYF. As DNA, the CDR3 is TGTGCCAGTAGTATAGGGCCACCTAGCGGGGAGGAGACCCAGTACTTC.

The CDR3 spells CSASGSGSLNEQFF. CDR3 DNA: TGCAGTGCTAGTGGTAGCGGGTCGCTCAATGAGCAGTTCTTC. V gene TRBV20-1 combines with J gene TRBJ2-1; TRBD2 agrees at 7 bases. The CDR3 has 14 amino acids. Losses at the gene ends were 3 bases for V and 6 bases for J; bases not matched to a gene: 8. Germline loops: CDR1 DFQATT, CDR2 SNEGSKA (reference sequence).

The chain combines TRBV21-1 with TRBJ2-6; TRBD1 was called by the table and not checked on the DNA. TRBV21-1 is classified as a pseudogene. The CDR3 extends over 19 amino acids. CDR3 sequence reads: CASSERRGPESSGANVLTF. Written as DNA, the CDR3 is TGTGCCAGCAGCGAAAGAAGGGGTCCTGAAAGCTCTGGGGCCAACGTCCTGACTTTC.

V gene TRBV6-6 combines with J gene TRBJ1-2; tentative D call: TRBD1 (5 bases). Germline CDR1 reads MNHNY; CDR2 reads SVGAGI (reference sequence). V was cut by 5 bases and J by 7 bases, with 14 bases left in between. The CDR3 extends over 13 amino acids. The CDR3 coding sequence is TGTGCCAGCAGTCGGGGGACTTCTCGTGGCTACACCTTC. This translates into CASSRGTSRGYTF.

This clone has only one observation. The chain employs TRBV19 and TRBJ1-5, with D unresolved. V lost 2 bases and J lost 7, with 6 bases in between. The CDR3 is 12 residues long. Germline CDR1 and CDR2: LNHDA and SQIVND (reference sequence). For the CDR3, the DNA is TGTGCCAGTAGTATATTCCCACAGCCCCAGCATTTT. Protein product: CASSIFPQPQHF. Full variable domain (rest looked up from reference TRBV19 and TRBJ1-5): DGGITQSPKYLFRKEGQNVTLSCEQNLNHDAMYWYRQDPGQGLRLIYYSQIVNDFQKGDIAEGYSVSREKKESFPLTVTSAQKNPTAFYLCASSIFPQPQHFGDGTRLSIL.

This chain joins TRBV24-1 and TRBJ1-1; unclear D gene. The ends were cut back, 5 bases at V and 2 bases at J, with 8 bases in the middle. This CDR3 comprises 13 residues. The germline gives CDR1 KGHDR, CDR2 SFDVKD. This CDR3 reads CATSAERNTEAFF. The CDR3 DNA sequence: TGTGCCACCAGTGCTGAAAGAAACACTGAAGCTTTCTTT.

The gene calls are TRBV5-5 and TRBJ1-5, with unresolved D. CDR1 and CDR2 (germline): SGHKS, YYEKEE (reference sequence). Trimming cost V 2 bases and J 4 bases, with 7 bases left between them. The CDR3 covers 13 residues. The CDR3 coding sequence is TGTGCCAGCAGCTTTGATGGAAATCAGCCCCAGCATTTT. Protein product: CASSFDGNQPQHF.

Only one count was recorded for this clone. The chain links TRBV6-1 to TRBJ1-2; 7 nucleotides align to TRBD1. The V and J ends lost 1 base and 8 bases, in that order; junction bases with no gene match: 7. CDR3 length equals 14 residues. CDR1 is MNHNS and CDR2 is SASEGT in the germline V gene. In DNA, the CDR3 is TGTGCCAGCAGTGAAGACAGGGGACCTATAGGCTACACCTTC. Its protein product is CASSEDRGPIGYTF.

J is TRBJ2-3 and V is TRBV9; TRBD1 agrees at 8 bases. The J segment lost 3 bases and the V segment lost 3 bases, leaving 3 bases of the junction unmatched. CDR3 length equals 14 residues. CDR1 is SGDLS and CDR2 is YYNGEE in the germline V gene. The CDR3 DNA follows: TGTGCCAGCAGCGCCAGACAGGGGACAGATACGCAGTATTTT. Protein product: CASSARQGTDTQYF.

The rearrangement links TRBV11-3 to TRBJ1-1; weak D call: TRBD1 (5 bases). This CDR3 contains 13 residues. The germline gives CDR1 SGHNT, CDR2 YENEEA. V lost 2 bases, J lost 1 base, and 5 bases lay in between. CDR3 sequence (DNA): TGTGCCAGCAGCTTAACAGGGAACACTGAAGCTTTCTTT. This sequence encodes CASSLTGNTEAFF.

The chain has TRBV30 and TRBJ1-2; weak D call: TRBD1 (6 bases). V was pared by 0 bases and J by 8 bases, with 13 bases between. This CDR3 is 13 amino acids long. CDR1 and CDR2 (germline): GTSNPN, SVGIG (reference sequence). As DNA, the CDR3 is TGTGCCTGGAGTGTACAGGGAGGACGAGGCTACACCTTC. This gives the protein CAWSVQGGRGYTF.

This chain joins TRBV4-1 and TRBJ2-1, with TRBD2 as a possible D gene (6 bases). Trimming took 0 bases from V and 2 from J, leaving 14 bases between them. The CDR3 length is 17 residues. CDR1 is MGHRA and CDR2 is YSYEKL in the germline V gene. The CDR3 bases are TGCGCCAGCAGCCAAGATAGGAGCGGAGGGACCTACAATGAGCAGTTCTTC. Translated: CASSQDRSGGTYNEQFF.

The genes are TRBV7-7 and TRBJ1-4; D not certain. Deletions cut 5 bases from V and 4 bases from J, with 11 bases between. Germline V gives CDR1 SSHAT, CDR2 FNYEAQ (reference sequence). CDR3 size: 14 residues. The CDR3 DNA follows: TGTGCCAGCAGCCCCCACCTAAGTAATGAAAAACTGTTTTTT. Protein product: CASSPHLSNEKLFF.

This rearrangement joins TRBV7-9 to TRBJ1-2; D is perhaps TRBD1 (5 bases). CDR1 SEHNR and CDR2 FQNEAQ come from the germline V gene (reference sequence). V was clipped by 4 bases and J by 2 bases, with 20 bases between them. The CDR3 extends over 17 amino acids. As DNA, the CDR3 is TGTGCCAGCAGCTCCAATTTTCCCTCGACAGACAACTATGGCTACACCTTC. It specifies CASSSNFPSTDNYGYTF.

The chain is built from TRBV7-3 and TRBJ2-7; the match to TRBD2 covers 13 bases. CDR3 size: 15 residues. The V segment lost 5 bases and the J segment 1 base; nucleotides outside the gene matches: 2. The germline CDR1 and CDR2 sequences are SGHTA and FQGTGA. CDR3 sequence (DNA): TGTGCCAGCAGCCCGGGACTAGCGGGGTCCTACGAGCAGTACTTC. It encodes CASSPGLAGSYEQYF.

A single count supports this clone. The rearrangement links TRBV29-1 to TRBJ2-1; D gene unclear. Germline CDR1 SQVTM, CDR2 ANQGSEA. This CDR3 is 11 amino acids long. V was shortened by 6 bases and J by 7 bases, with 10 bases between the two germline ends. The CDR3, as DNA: TGCAGCGTGAGCAAGGTTAATGAGCAGTTCTTC. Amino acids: CSVSKVNEQFF.

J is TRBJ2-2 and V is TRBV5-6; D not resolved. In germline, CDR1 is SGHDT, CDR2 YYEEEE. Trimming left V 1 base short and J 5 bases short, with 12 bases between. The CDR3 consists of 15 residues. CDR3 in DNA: TGTGCCAGCAGCTTGAGACCTCGATCGACCGGGGAGCTGTTTTTT. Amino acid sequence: CASSLRPRSTGELFF.

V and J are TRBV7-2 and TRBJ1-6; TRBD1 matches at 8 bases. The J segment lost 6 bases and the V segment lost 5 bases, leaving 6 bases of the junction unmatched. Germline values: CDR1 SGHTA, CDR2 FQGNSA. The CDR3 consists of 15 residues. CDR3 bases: TGTGCCAGCAGCCCGAGGACAGGGTCTAATTCACCCCTCCACTTT. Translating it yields CASSPRTGSNSPLHF.

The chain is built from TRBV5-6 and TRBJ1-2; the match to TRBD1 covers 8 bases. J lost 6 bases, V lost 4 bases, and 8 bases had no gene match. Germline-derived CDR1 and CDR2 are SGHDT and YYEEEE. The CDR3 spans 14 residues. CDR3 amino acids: CASSRWTGYNGYTF. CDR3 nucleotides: TGTGCCAGCAGCCGATGGACAGGGTACAATGGCTACACCTTC.

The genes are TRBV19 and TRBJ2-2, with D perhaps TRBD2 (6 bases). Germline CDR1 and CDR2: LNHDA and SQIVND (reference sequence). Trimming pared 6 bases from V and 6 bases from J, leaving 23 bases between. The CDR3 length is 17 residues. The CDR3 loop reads CASSPEHRLEWAGELFF. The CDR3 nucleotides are TGTGCCAGTAGCCCGGAACACCGACTAGAATGGGCCGGGGAGCTGTTTTTT.

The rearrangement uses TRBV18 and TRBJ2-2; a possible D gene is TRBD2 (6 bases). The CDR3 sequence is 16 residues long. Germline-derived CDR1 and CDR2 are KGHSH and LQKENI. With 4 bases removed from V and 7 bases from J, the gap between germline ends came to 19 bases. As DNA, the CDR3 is TGTGCCAGCTCACAAAACGCGGCGGGGCGAGGCGGGGAGCTGTTTTTT. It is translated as CASSQNAAGRGGELFF.

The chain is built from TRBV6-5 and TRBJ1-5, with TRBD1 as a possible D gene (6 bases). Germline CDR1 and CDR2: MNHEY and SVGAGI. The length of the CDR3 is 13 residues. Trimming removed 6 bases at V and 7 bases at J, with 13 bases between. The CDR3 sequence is CASRTGNKQPQHF. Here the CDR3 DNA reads TGTGCCAGCAGAACAGGGAATAAGCAGCCCCAGCATTTT.

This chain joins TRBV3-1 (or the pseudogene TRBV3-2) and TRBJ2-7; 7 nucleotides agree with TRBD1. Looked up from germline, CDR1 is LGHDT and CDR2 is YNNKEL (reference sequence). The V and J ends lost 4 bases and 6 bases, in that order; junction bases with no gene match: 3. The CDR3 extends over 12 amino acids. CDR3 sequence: CASSLQGIEQYF. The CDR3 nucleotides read TGTGCCAGCAGCCTACAGGGGATCGAGCAGTACTTC.

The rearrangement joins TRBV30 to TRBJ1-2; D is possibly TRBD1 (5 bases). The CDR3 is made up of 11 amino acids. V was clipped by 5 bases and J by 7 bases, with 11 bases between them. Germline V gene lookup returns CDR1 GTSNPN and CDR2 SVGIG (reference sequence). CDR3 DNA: TGTGCCTGGGCCATAGGGGCTGGCTACACCTTC. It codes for CAWAIGAGYTF.

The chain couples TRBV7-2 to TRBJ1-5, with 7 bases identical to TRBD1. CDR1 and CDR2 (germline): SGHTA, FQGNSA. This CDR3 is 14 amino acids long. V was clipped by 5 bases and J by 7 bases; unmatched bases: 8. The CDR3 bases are TGTGCCAGCAGCGACGGACAGGCTGGCCAGCCCCAGCATTTT. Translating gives CASSDGQAGQPQHF. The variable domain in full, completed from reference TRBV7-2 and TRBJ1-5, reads GAGVSQSPSNKVTEKGKDVELRCDPISGHTALYWYRQSLGQGLEFLIYFQGNSAPDKSGLPSDRFSAERTGGSVSTLTIQRTQQEDSAVYLCASSDGQAGQPQHFGDGTRLSIL.

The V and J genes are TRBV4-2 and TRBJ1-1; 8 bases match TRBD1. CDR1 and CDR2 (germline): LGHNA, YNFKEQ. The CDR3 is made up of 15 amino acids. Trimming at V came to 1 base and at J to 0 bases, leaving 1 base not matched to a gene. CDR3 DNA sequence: TGTGCCAGCAGCCAAGCCAGGGGGCTGAACACTGAAGCTTTCTTT. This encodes CASSQARGLNTEAFF.